One and the same sample provided the 12 T cell receptor beta chains below, sequenced in a study of cytomegalovirus exposure and HLA in healthy donors. Amplification used 60 Vbeta primers and 13 Jbeta primers. Generated by immunoSEQ multiplex PCR, the TCRdb table keeps only in-frame clones and is missing some. This sample's table has about 88,000 clones. The sequenced material came from PBMCs. These receptors were collected from a girl aged 10 to 17 in good health and CMV-seropositive.

The chain has TRBV4-3 and TRBJ2-1, with 7 positions matching TRBD2. Trimming removed 1 base from V and 1 base from J; junction bases left unmatched: 4. Germline V lookup: CDR1 LGHNA, CDR2 YSLEER. The CDR3 runs to 16 residues. The CDR3 sequence: CASSQVLADSYNEQFF. CDR3 DNA sequence: TGCGCCAGCAGCCAAGTTCTAGCGGATTCCTACAATGAGCAGTTCTTC.

V gene TRBV27 combines with J gene TRBJ2-7; D is perhaps TRBD2 (6 bases). Germline CDR1 and CDR2: MNHEY and SMNVEV (reference sequence). Trimming shortened V by 6 bases and J by 4 bases, and 13 bases separated the two germline ends. The CDR3 has 13 amino acids. The CDR3 nucleotides are TGTGCCAGCAGGCGGGACTCCTTTTACGAGCAGTACTTC. Its protein is CASRRDSFYEQYF.

This chain links TRBV18 with TRBJ1-2; a possible D gene is TRBD1 (6 bases). Per germline, CDR1 KGHSH and CDR2 LQKENI. This CDR3 has 13 residues. Trimming cost V 3 bases and J 1 base, with 6 bases left between them. The CDR3 loop reads CASSPDSNYGYTF. The CDR3, as DNA: TGTGCCAGCTCACCGGACAGTAACTATGGCTACACCTTC.

This chain connects TRBV4-1 to TRBJ2-7; D unresolved. This CDR3 contains 13 residues. V shed 4 bases and J shed 0 bases, with 7 bases lying between them. Germline V gene sequence: CDR1 MGHRA, CDR2 YSYEKL. The CDR3 nucleotides are TGCGCCAGCAGCCCGAGAGTCTCCTACGAGCAGTACTTC. Translation: CASSPRVSYEQYF.

The V call is TRBV7-2, the J call TRBJ1-6, with 8 bases that match TRBD1. With 5 bases clipped from V and 9 bases from J, the junction kept 9 bases outside the gene matches. Germline V gene lookup returns CDR1 SGHTA and CDR2 FQGNSA. This CDR3 contains 15 residues. CDR3 sequence: CASSLRDRSGSPLHF. The CDR3 DNA follows: TGTGCCAGCAGCCTCCGGGACAGGTCTGGTTCACCCCTCCACTTT.

This chain links TRBV9 with TRBJ2-2, with 11 bases identical to TRBD2. With V trimmed by 8 bases and J by 0 bases, 6 bases remained unmatched. Germline V gives CDR1 SGDLS, CDR2 YYNGEE. The CDR3 has 16 residues. The CDR3 DNA reads TGTGCCAGTAAGACTAGCGGGGCTTCGAACACCGGGGAGCTGTTTTTT. Its protein product is CASKTSGASNTGELFF. The complete variable domain, with remaining parts taken from reference TRBV9 and TRBJ2-2, reads DSGVTQTPKHLITATGQRVTLRCSPRSGDLSVYWYQQSLDQGLQFLIQYYNGEERAKGNILERFSAQQFPDLHSELNLSSLELGDSALYFCASKTSGASNTGELFFGEGSRLTVL.

This chain joins TRBV4-2 and TRBJ2-1; TRBD1 aligns across 8 bases. CDR1 is LGHNA, CDR2 YNFKEQ, per germline. The V and J ends lost 8 bases and 5 bases, in that order; junction bases with no gene match: 8. This CDR3 comprises 14 residues. The CDR3 DNA follows: TGTGCCAGCTCTGTGGGCAGGGGGCACAATGAGCAGTTCTTC. It yields the protein CASSVGRGHNEQFF.

The chain employs TRBV25-1 and TRBJ1-2; D call uncertain. Germline loops: CDR1 MGHDK, CDR2 SYGVNS. Trimming removed 2 bases from V and 4 bases from J, with 11 bases in between. The CDR3 is 14 amino acids. The chain's CDR3 is CASSEPRASYGYTF. In DNA form, the CDR3 reads TGTGCCAGCAGTGAACCCCGTGCGAGCTATGGCTACACCTTC.

The chain has TRBV5-6 and TRBJ2-1; maybe TRBD1 (5 bases). CDR1 is SGHDT and CDR2 is YYEEEE in the germline V gene. The V end lost 4 bases, the J end lost 4 bases, and 9 bases lay between the germline ends. The CDR3 has 13 amino acids. The CDR3 coding sequence is TGTGCCAGCAGCGGAGACAGATACAATGAGCAGTTCTTC. Its translation is CASSGDRYNEQFF.

The V and J genes are TRBV10-3 and TRBJ1-2, with 10 bases aligning to TRBD1. The CDR3 sequence is 17 residues long. Germline CDR1 is ENHRY and CDR2 is SYGVKD. The V segment lost 7 bases and the J segment 2 bases; nucleotides outside the gene matches: 13. This CDR3 reads CAIKGGTGDDQNYGYTF. The CDR3 region has the DNA TGTGCCATCAAGGGTGGGACAGGGGACGACCAGAACTATGGCTACACCTTC.

The chain has TRBV5-1 and TRBJ2-1; TRBD2 agrees at 11 bases. With V trimmed by 2 bases and J by 8 bases, 6 bases remained unmatched. CDR1 and CDR2 (germline): SGHRS, YFSETQ. The CDR3 spans 15 residues. As DNA, the CDR3 is TGCGCCAGCAGCTTTAGCGGGGGGGCCCTGGATGAGCAGTTCTTC. It specifies CASSFSGGALDEQFF. Based on the CDR3 plus reference TRBV5-1 and TRBJ2-1, the full variable domain is KAGVTQTPRYLIKTRGQQVTLSCSPISGHRSVSWYQQTPGQGLQFLFEYFSETQRNKGNFPGRFSGRQFSNSRSEMNVSTLELGDSALYLCASSFSGGALDEQFFGPGTRLTVL.

The chain couples TRBV9 to TRBJ1-1, with a tentative D call TRBD1 (5 bases). This CDR3 contains 14 residues. V dropped 3 bases and J dropped 3 bases, with 12 bases sitting between them. The germline CDR1 and CDR2 sequences are SGDLS and YYNGEE. The CDR3 sequence: CASSETGGHTEAFF. The CDR3 region has the DNA TGTGCCAGCAGCGAAACAGGAGGGCACACTGAAGCTTTCTTT.